This T cell receptor (beta chain) was retrieved from a study of beta chain features in type 1 diabetes. General study results and limits: Equally in patients and controls, PCR might preferentially amplify shorter templates.

The sample holds a few counts of this clone. As yet, its antigen is unknown. The CDR3 loop spans 16 amino acids. The V and J ends lost 1 base and 3 bases, in that order; junction bases with no gene match: 6. The germline CDR1 and CDR2 sequences are SGHDN and FVKESK. TCRB transcripts that were expressed got sequenced, as all of the isolated RNA had been reverse transcribed. The data were produced by immunoSEQ multiplex PCR, yet TCRdb's version contains in-frame clones alone and is incomplete. The sample carries hundreds of thousands of clones, about 10% recorded once. The chain employs TRBV14 and TRBJ2-3, with 8 bases that match TRBD2. The receptor was isolated from a woman aged 18 to 35 in good health. The sample taken for sequencing was naive CD4+ T cells from blood. This CDR3 is CASSQGAGGWTDTQYF. CDR3 DNA sequence: TGTGCCAGCAGCCAAGGGGCGGGAGGATGGACAGATACGCAGTATTTT. The full variable domain, in which reference TRBV14 and TRBJ2-3 provide the parts outside the CDR3, is EAGVTQFPSHSVIEKGQTVTLRCDPISGHDNLYWYRRVMGKEIKFLLHFVKESKQDESGMPNNRFLAERTGGTYSTLKVQPAELEDSGVYFCASSQGAGGWTDTQYFGPGTRLTVL.